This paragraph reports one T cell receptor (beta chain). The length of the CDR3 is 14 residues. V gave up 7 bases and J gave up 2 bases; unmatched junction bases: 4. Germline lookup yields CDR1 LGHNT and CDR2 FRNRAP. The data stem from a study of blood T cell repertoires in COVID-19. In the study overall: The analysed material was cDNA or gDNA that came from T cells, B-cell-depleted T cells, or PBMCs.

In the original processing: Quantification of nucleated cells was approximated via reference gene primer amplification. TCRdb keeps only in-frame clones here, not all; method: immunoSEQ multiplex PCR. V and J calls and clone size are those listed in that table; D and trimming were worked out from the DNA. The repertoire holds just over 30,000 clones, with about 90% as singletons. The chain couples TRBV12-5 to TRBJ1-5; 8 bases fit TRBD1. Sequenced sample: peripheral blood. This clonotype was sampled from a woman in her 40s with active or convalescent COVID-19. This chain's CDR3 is CASARGQGNQPQHF. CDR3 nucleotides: TGTGCTAGTGCAAGGGGACAGGGCAATCAGCCCCAGCATTTT.